One sample yielded the 26 T cell receptor beta chains listed below, sequenced in a study of cytomegalovirus exposure and HLA in healthy donors. TCRdb keeps only in-frame clones here, not all; method: immunoSEQ multiplex PCR. Among under 300,000 clones listed, around 87% were seen once. Source material: PBMCs. These receptors all stem from a woman in her twenties or thirties in good health and CMV-seropositive.

This chain uses TRBV11-3 with TRBJ2-7; TRBD1 might be the D (7 bases). The germline CDR1 and CDR2 sequences are SGHNT and YENEEA. Trimming pared 5 bases from V and 11 bases from J, leaving 19 bases between. The CDR3 totals 13 residues. CDR3 sequence: CASSGLSDRVKYF. CDR3 DNA sequence: TGTGCCAGCAGCGGACTATCAGACAGGGTTAAGTACTTC.

This clone was counted at least ten times. This chain links TRBV19 with TRBJ1-5, with 10 nucleotides matching TRBD1. The germline CDR1 and CDR2 sequences are LNHDA and SQIVND (reference sequence). The CDR3 length is 14 residues. The trim removed 6 bases at V and 2 bases at J, leaving 1 base unmatched. CDR3 in amino acids: CASRDRGGNQPQHF. Here the CDR3 DNA reads TGTGCCAGTAGGGACAGGGGGGGCAATCAGCCCCAGCATTTT.

This chain connects TRBV11-1 to TRBJ2-7; the match to TRBD2 covers 9 bases. The V gene end was trimmed by 4 bases and the J gene end by 7 bases; junction bases not matched to a gene: 11. The germline CDR1 and CDR2 sequences are SGHAT and FQDESV (reference sequence). CDR3 length equals 15 residues. The CDR3, as DNA: TGTGCCAGCAGCTCAGGGCCGCTAGCGGGAAGGGAGCAGTACTTC. This gives the protein CASSSGPLAGREQYF.

V gene TRBV18 combines with J gene TRBJ2-7, with D maybe TRBD2 (6 bases). Between the trimmed V and J ends, which lost 6 bases and 5 bases, there was a span of 8 bases. Per the germline V gene, CDR1 is KGHSH and CDR2 is LQKENI. The CDR3 spans 11 residues. The CDR3 here is CASSREDEQYF. In nucleotides, the CDR3 is TGTGCCAGCTCTAGGGAGGACGAGCAGTACTTC.

CDR3 nucleotide sequence: TGTGCCAGCAGCTTAGAGGGGGGGATTGGCTACACCTTC. Translation: CASSLEGGIGYTF. V is TRBV11-3 and J is TRBJ1-2; possible D gene TRBD1, 5 bases. Trimming pared 0 bases from V and 7 bases from J, leaving 9 bases between. The CDR3 has 13 residues. Germline V lookup: CDR1 SGHNT, CDR2 YENEEA.

The CDR3 here is CATSRAARASGNTIYF. The CDR3 bases are TGTGCCACCAGCAGAGCTGCCAGGGCCTCTGGAAACACCATATATTTT. The chain recombines TRBV15 with TRBJ1-3; the D gene is possibly TRBD1 (5 bases). Germline assignment: CDR1 LNHNV and CDR2 YYDKDF (reference sequence). Trimming stripped 1 base from V and 0 bases from J, with 10 bases between. The length of the CDR3 is 16 residues. Complete variable domain (other parts from reference TRBV15 and TRBJ1-3): DAMVIQNPRYQVTQFGKPVTLSCSQTLNHNVMYWYQQKSSQAPKLLFHYYDKDFNNEADTPDNFQSRRPNTSFCFLDIRSPGLGDTAMYLCATSRAARASGNTIYFGEGSWLTVV.

This chain joins TRBV5-1 and TRBJ2-5, with 10 bases identical to TRBD2. Germline V gene lookup returns CDR1 SGHRS and CDR2 YFSETQ. V was pared by 0 bases and J by 5 bases, with 13 bases of the junction left unmatched. The CDR3 is 18 residues long. The CDR3 nucleotides are TGCGCCAGCAGCTTGGCTGTTACGGCTAGCGGGAGTTTGGAGACCCAGTACTTC. Its translation: CASSLAVTASGSLETQYF.

The CDR3 spells CASSPPLGRRETQYF. CDR3 DNA sequence: TGTGCCAGCTCACCCCCACTAGGGAGACGAGAGACCCAGTACTTC. The chain employs TRBV18 and TRBJ2-5; the D gene is possibly TRBD2 (5 bases). Germline V gene lookup returns CDR1 KGHSH and CDR2 LQKENI. V lost 3 bases and J lost 4, with 15 bases in between. The CDR3 runs 15 residues.

The J gene is TRBJ1-5, the V gene TRBV27; D remains ambiguous. Trimming removed 5 bases from V and 1 base from J, with 15 bases in between. Germline V CDR1 and CDR2: MNHEY, SMNVEV (reference sequence). This CDR3 region has 16 residues. In DNA, the CDR3 is TGTGCCAGCAGTCCTTCCCGGGGTGAGAGCAATCAGCCCCAGCATTTT. It codes for CASSPSRGESNQPQHF.

This chain's CDR3 is CASSIGTSGREETQYF. The DNA for the CDR3 is TGTGCCAGCAGCATCGGGACTAGCGGGAGAGAGGAGACCCAGTACTTC. The chain links TRBV21-1 to TRBJ2-5; the table names TRBD2, a call not compared with the DNA. TRBV21-1 is tagged as a pseudogene. The CDR3 is made up of 16 amino acids.

This clone was detected once. The sample holds other DNA sequences that translate to the same CDR3. This chain uses TRBV5-5 with TRBJ2-7; no clear D gene. The CDR3 runs to 12 residues. The germline V gene encodes CDR1 SGHKS and CDR2 YYEKEE (reference sequence). Trimming stripped 2 bases from V and 3 bases from J, with 6 bases between. This chain's CDR3 is CASSFGGYEQYF. For the CDR3, the DNA is TGTGCCAGCAGCTTCGGTGGCTACGAGCAGTACTTC.

A few counts support this clone. The V and J genes are TRBV28 and TRBJ1-5; TRBD1 matches 7 bases. The CDR3 length is 14 residues. The V and J ends lost 7 bases and 5 bases, in that order; junction bases with no gene match: 8. Germline CDR1 and CDR2: MDHEN and SYDVKM. The CDR3, as DNA: TGTGCCAGCAATAACAGGGGATTGTATCAGCCCCAGCATTTT. Protein sequence: CASNNRGLYQPQHF.

V and J are TRBV28 and TRBJ2-7, with D maybe TRBD2 (6 bases). This CDR3 contains 12 residues. V was pared by 2 bases and J by 6 bases, with 8 bases between. CDR1 and CDR2 from the germline V gene are MDHEN and SYDVKM. This CDR3 is CASSLGGFEQYF. The DNA of the CDR3 is TGTGCCAGCAGTTTAGGAGGGTTCGAGCAGTACTTC. Using reference TRBV28 and TRBJ2-7 for the parts outside the CDR3, the full variable domain is DVKVTQSSRYLVKRTGEKVFLECVQDMDHENMFWYRQDPGLGLRLIYFSYDVKMKEKGDIPEGYSVSREKKERFSLILESASTNQTSMYLCASSLGGFEQYFGPGTRLTVT.

The chain employs TRBV6-4 and TRBJ2-2; TRBD2 aligns across 13 bases. The CDR3 sequence is 17 residues long. V was clipped by 5 bases and J by 6 bases; unmatched bases: 9. From germline, CDR1 is MRHNA and CDR2 SNTAGT. The CDR3 loop is CASSRGTSGVGAGELFF. DNA for the CDR3: TGTGCCAGCAGTCGAGGGACTAGCGGGGTAGGGGCCGGGGAGCTGTTTTTT.

The chain links TRBV13 to TRBJ2-7; no clear D. Germline CDR1 PRHDT, CDR2 FYEKMQ (reference sequence). CDR3 length: 14 amino acids. V gave up 2 bases and J gave up 6 bases, with 14 bases separating them. The CDR3 bases are TGTGCCAGCAGCTTAAGGTATGAACTAACCGAGCAGTACTTC. Translation: CASSLRYELTEQYF.

This clone was detected only once. This chain joins TRBV5-1 and TRBJ2-2; D possibly corresponds to TRBD2 (7 bases). The V end lost 0 bases, the J end lost 2 bases, and 11 bases lay between the germline ends. Germline CDR1 SGHRS, CDR2 YFSETQ. The CDR3 has 16 amino acids. The CDR3 reads CASSLAPGGNTGELFF. Written as DNA, the CDR3 is TGCGCCAGCAGCTTGGCCCCGGGGGGCAACACCGGGGAGCTGTTTTTT. Looking up the rest from reference TRBV5-1 and TRBJ2-2 gives the full variable domain: KAGVTQTPRYLIKTRGQQVTLSCSPISGHRSVSWYQQTPGQGLQFLFEYFSETQRNKGNFPGRFSGRQFSNSRSEMNVSTLELGDSALYLCASSLAPGGNTGELFFGEGSRLTVL.

This rearrangement joins TRBV7-9 to TRBJ2-7; 8 bases align to TRBD1. Trimming removed 4 bases from V and 6 bases from J; junction bases left unmatched: 5. The V gene's germline CDR1 is SEHNR and CDR2 FQNEAQ (reference sequence). The CDR3 is 13 amino acids. The CDR3: CASSSRDRGEQYF. In DNA form, the CDR3 reads TGTGCCAGCAGCTCCAGAGACAGGGGCGAGCAGTACTTC. The full variable domain, its missing parts supplied by reference TRBV7-9 and TRBJ2-7, is DTGVSQNPRHKITKRGQNVTFRCDPISEHNRLYWYRQTLGQGPEFLTYFQNEAQLEKSRLLSDRFSAERPKGSFSTLEIQRTEQGDSAMYLCASSSRDRGEQYFGPGTRLTVT.

V is TRBV6-1 and J is TRBJ2-7, with 8 bases aligning to TRBD2. V gave up 6 bases and J gave up 5 bases; unmatched junction bases: 6. The CDR3 sequence is 13 residues long. Germline V gives CDR1 MNHNS, CDR2 SASEGT. CDR3 coding DNA: TGTGCCAGCAGACTTAGCGGGACACACGAGCAGTACTTC. Its protein product is CASRLSGTHEQYF.

This clone was found once. CDR3 coding DNA: TGTGCCTGGAGTCCCTTTAGTTTTGGTTACACCTTC. As protein: CAWSPFSFGYTF. The V gene is TRBV30, the J gene TRBJ1-2; no definite D call. CDR3 length: 12 residues. Germline V gene sequence: CDR1 GTSNPN, CDR2 SVGIG (reference sequence). The ends were cut back, 2 bases at V and 11 bases at J, with 15 bases in the middle. The complete variable domain, with remaining parts taken from reference TRBV30 and TRBJ1-2, reads SQTIHQWPATLVQPVGSPLSLECTVEGTSNPNLYWYRQAAGRGLQLLFYSVGIGQISSEVPQNLSASRPQDRQFILSSKKLLLSDSGFYLCAWSPFSFGYTFGSGTRLTVV.

This chain links TRBV7-9 with TRBJ1-2; D is unclear. Germline values: CDR1 SEHNR, CDR2 FQNEAQ (reference sequence). Trimming left V 4 bases short and J 0 bases short, with 18 bases between. The CDR3 length is 17 residues. CDR3 DNA: TGTGCCAGCAGCTACTTTCCCCTGCCCGGAGCTAACTATGGCTACACCTTC. It is translated as CASSYFPLPGANYGYTF.

The gene calls are TRBV7-6 and TRBJ2-2; 8 bases are a match to TRBD2. The CDR3 length is 14 residues. The V and J ends lost 8 bases and 6 bases, in that order; junction bases with no gene match: 8. Germline V gene sequence: CDR1 SGHVS, CDR2 FNYEAQ. In DNA form, the CDR3 reads TGTGCCAGCGGCGGCGGGACTAGGGCCGGGGAGCTGTTTTTT. The encoded protein is CASGGGTRAGELFF.

This clone was seen once. The V call is TRBV30, the J call TRBJ2-1; 7 nucleotides align to TRBD2. Germline V gene sequence: CDR1 GTSNPN, CDR2 SVGIG (reference sequence). CDR3 length: 15 residues. V lost 3 bases and J lost 6; bases outside the gene matches: 11. CDR3 loop: CAWSERAGPPNEQFF. In nucleotides, the CDR3 is TGTGCCTGGAGCGAAAGAGCGGGACCCCCCAATGAGCAGTTCTTC.

CDR3 in amino acids: CASSLVPGQGLTEQYF. As DNA, the CDR3 is TGTGCCAGCAGCTTGGTCCCGGGACAGGGACTAACCGAGCAGTACTTC. The rearrangement uses TRBV5-4 and TRBJ2-7; 9 bases match TRBD1. Germline-derived CDR1 and CDR2 are SGHNT and YYREEE (reference sequence). Trimming cost V 0 bases and J 6 bases; bases outside gene matches: 10. There are 16 residues in the CDR3.

The chain recombines TRBV19 with TRBJ2-5; D is ambiguous. This CDR3 is built from 13 residues. Germline V CDR1 and CDR2: LNHDA, SQIVND (reference sequence). Trimming took 1 base from V and 5 from J, leaving 8 bases between them. The CDR3 reads CASSIGVMETQYF. The CDR3 nucleotides read TGTGCCAGTAGTATAGGAGTGATGGAGACCCAGTACTTC. Variable domain in full (rest from reference TRBV19 and TRBJ2-5): DGGITQSPKYLFRKEGQNVTLSCEQNLNHDAMYWYRQDPGQGLRLIYYSQIVNDFQKGDIAEGYSVSREKKESFPLTVTSAQKNPTAFYLCASSIGVMETQYFGPGTRLLVL.

The chain employs TRBV5-6 and TRBJ1-1; no definite D call. The germline V and J ends were trimmed by 1 base and 0 bases, with 4 bases remaining between them. The CDR3 contains 13 residues. Per the germline V gene, CDR1 is SGHDT and CDR2 is YYEEEE. CDR3 amino acids: CASSLQMNTEAFF. The CDR3 DNA reads TGTGCCAGCAGCTTGCAGATGAACACTGAAGCTTTCTTT.

This clone was detected a few times. The chain has TRBV27 and TRBJ2-1; 7 nucleotides match TRBD2. Germline CDR1 and CDR2: MNHEY and SMNVEV (reference sequence). This CDR3 has 14 residues. V trimming: 3 bases; J trimming: 6 bases; junction bases outside the gene matches: 5. The CDR3 protein is CASSLAGAINEQFF. CDR3 in DNA: TGTGCCAGCAGTTTGGCGGGAGCCATCAATGAGCAGTTCTTC.